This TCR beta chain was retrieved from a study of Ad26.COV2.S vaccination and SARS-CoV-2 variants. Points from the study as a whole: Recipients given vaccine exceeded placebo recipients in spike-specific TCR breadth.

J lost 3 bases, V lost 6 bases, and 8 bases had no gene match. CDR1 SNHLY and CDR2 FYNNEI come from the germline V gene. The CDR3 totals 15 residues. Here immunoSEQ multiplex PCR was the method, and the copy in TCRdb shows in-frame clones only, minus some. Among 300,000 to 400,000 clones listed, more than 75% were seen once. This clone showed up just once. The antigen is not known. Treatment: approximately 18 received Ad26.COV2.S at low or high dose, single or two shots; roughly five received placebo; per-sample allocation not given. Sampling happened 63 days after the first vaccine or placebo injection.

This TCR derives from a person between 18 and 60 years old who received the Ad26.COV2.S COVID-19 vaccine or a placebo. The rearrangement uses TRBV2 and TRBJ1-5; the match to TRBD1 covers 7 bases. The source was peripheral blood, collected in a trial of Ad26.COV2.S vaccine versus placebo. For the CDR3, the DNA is TGTGCCAGCAGAGCCGACAGGGCCCTCAATCAGCCCCAGCATTTT. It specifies CASRADRALNQPQHF.